These 14 T cell receptor beta chains originate from one sample sequenced in a study of cytomegalovirus exposure and HLA in healthy donors (dated by TCRdb to 2017 to 2019). The receptor library was made with the immunoSEQ multiplex PCR assay. For the multiplex PCR, a mixture combining 60 forward primers for TCR Vbeta segments and 13 reverse primers for TCR Jbeta segments was used. This is the immuneACCESS table as TCRdb keeps it, with only in-frame sequences that have V and J called. A part of the clones is gone; compared with another copy, unresolved V genes explain less than half, and the rest is unexplained. The sample includes about 150,000 clones, with roughly 81% observed a single time. The ten largest make up 2% to 2.5% of the sample. The sequenced material came from PBMCs. Source of these receptors: a woman aged 18-29 years in good health and CMV-seronegative.

The chain joins TRBV5-6 to TRBJ2-3; TRBD1 might be the D (6 bases). The length of the CDR3 is 15 residues. Germline V CDR1 and CDR2: SGHDT, YYEEEE. Trimming pared 1 base from V and 2 bases from J, leaving 11 bases between. This CDR3 is CASSLYREYTDTQYF. The CDR3 coding sequence is TGTGCCAGCAGCTTGTACAGGGAGTACACAGATACGCAGTATTTT. Variable domain in full (rest from reference TRBV5-6 and TRBJ2-3): DAGVTQSPTHLIKTRGQQVTLRCSPKSGHDTVSWYQQALGQGPQFIFQYYEEEERQRGNFPDRFSGHQFPNYSSELNVNALLLGDSALYLCASSLYREYTDTQYFGPGTRLTVL.

The chain recombines TRBV6-6 with TRBJ1-3; 8 bases map to TRBD1. V shed 6 bases and J 3 bases; nucleotides not matched to a gene: 10. This CDR3 has 16 amino acids. Germline V gene lookup returns CDR1 MNHNY and CDR2 SVGAGI (reference sequence). CDR3 nucleotides: TGTGCCAGCAGCCCTGGACAGGGTTGGAGTGGAAACACCATATATTTT. This encodes CASSPGQGWSGNTIYF.

The gene calls are TRBV5-4 and TRBJ2-7; 7 nucleotides match TRBD2. The J segment lost 6 bases and the V segment lost 0 bases, leaving 3 bases of the junction unmatched. Germline values: CDR1 SGHNT, CDR2 YYREEE (reference sequence). The CDR3 covers 13 residues. The CDR3: CASSLVGEGEQYF. Here the CDR3 DNA reads TGTGCCAGCAGCTTGGTGGGGGAGGGCGAGCAGTACTTC.

The genes are TRBV19 and TRBJ1-2; D remains ambiguous. V lost 1 base to trimming and J lost 7 bases, with 7 bases between them. Germline V lookup: CDR1 LNHDA, CDR2 SQIVND (reference sequence). The CDR3 sequence is 12 residues long. CDR3 loop: CASSIVGSGYTF. DNA for the CDR3: TGTGCCAGTAGTATAGTCGGTAGTGGCTACACCTTC. Combining the CDR3 with reference TRBV19 and TRBJ1-2 gives the whole variable domain DGGITQSPKYLFRKEGQNVTLSCEQNLNHDAMYWYRQDPGQGLRLIYYSQIVNDFQKGDIAEGYSVSREKKESFPLTVTSAQKNPTAFYLCASSIVGSGYTFGSGTRLTVV.

This chain links TRBV28 with TRBJ1-2; a possible D gene is TRBD1 (6 bases). The CDR3 loop spans 14 amino acids. CDR1 is MDHEN, CDR2 SYDVKM, per germline. V lost 5 bases and J lost 8, with 18 bases in between. CDR3 region: CASSPWGLKGGYTF. CDR3 nucleotides: TGTGCCAGCAGTCCGTGGGGGCTAAAGGGGGGCTACACCTTC.

The chain is built from TRBV6-6 and TRBJ1-4; no clear D. Germline CDR1 MNHNY, CDR2 SVGAGI (reference sequence). Trimming cost V 10 bases and J 6 bases, with 18 bases left between them. The CDR3 is 14 amino acids. CDR3 coding DNA: TGTGCCACCTCCTTAACCTGGAGGGATGAAAAACTGTTTTTT. Translation gives CATSLTWRDEKLFF.

V is TRBV29-1 and J is TRBJ2-5, with 10 bases aligning to TRBD2. CDR3 length equals 14 residues. The germline V gene has CDR1 SQVTM and CDR2 ANQGSEA. The CDR3: CSGIVLAGEETQYF. CDR3 nucleotide sequence: TGCTCGGGGATCGTGCTAGCGGGAGAGGAGACCCAGTACTTC.

In this sample, this clone turned up once. V usage is TRBV7-3 and J usage is TRBJ2-7, with 7 bases fitting TRBD2. The germline V gene has CDR1 SGHTA and CDR2 FQGTGA. The junction had 1 base not matched to a gene; V was cut back by 1 base and J by 1 base. This CDR3 has 14 amino acids. CDR3 residues: CASSLRGLSYEQYF. In DNA form, the CDR3 reads TGTGCCAGCAGCTTAAGGGGACTATCCTACGAGCAGTACTTC.

This chain links TRBV9 with TRBJ1-6; TRBD1 matches at 7 bases. This CDR3 region has 15 residues. Germline CDR1 reads SGDLS; CDR2 reads YYNGEE. The V and J ends lost 0 bases and 7 bases, in that order; junction bases with no gene match: 4. CDR3 sequence reads: CASSVETGINSPLHF. The CDR3 DNA is TGTGCCAGCAGCGTAGAGACAGGGATAAATTCACCCCTCCACTTT.

In this sample, this clone turned up once. The gene calls are TRBV7-2 and TRBJ2-2; the D gene is possibly TRBD2 (6 bases). CDR3 length equals 14 residues. The germline V gene has CDR1 SGHTA and CDR2 FQGNSA. V lost 7 bases and J lost 6, with 15 bases in between. The CDR3 loop reads CASTFWEAPGELFF. The CDR3, as DNA: TGTGCCAGCACCTTCTGGGAGGCCCCCGGGGAGCTGTTTTTT.

In regard to this clone: Compared with germline, one end of the junction differs, possibly owing to a read error. The genes are TRBV7-9 and TRBJ2-7; no firm D call. Germline lookup yields CDR1 SEHNR and CDR2 FQNEAQ (reference sequence). This CDR3 spans 13 amino acids. As DNA, the CDR3 is TGTTCCAGCAGCTTTCTCCCGCGTCCCGAGCAGTACTTC. Protein product: CSSSFLPRPEQYF.

The chain is built from TRBV14 and TRBJ2-1, with 7 bases aligning to TRBD2. CDR3 length: 17 amino acids. Per germline, CDR1 SGHDN and CDR2 FVKESK. After removal of 4 bases from V and 9 bases from J, the junction contained 18 bases not matched to a gene. CDR3: CASSPRLAGNLRAEQFF. The CDR3 coding sequence is TGTGCCAGCAGCCCCCGACTAGCTGGGAACTTACGGGCTGAGCAGTTCTTC.

This clone was observed once. The chain recombines TRBV7-9 with TRBJ2-7; 7 nucleotides agree with TRBD1. CDR3 length equals 15 residues. V was pared by 5 bases and J by 0 bases, with 7 bases of the junction left unmatched. CDR1 is SEHNR, CDR2 FQNEAQ, per germline (reference sequence). The CDR3 DNA follows: TGTGCCAGCAGCCCCCGGGACAGCAGCTCCTACGAGCAGTACTTC. Translating gives CASSPRDSSSYEQYF.

J is TRBJ2-3 and V is TRBV28, with 7 nucleotides matching TRBD1. This CDR3 is 16 amino acids long. Germline trimming cut 3 bases from V and 0 bases from J; bases unmatched to any gene: 6. CDR1 and CDR2 (germline): MDHEN, SYDVKM. The chain's CDR3 is CASSFGQVRSTDTQYF. CDR3 bases: TGTGCCAGCAGTTTCGGACAGGTCCGCAGCACAGATACGCAGTATTTT.